This is a list of T cell receptor beta chains from one sample in a study of Ad26.COV2.S vaccination and SARS-CoV-2 variants. Sequenced by immunoSEQ multiplex PCR; TCRdb stores in-frame clones only, minus some. Altogether some 340,000 clones are present, approximately 86% being singletons, with the ten largest covering approximately 2%. The input for sequencing was peripheral blood, taken in a trial of Ad26.COV2.S vaccine versus placebo. These receptors all come from a person between 18 and 65 years old who received the Ad26.COV2.S COVID-19 vaccine or a placebo. Both conserved end residues are trimmed from each CDR3. A D gene is named only where the DNA matches it firmly.

j_gene,v_gene,d_gene,CDR3aa
TRBJ1-1,TRBV7-7,.,ASSPFPRGNTEAF
TRBJ2-5,TRBV6-2/TRBV6-3,.,ASSPTEETQY
TRBJ1-1,TRBV12-3/TRBV12-4,.,ASRSQTRTEAF
TRBJ2-7,TRBV7-9,TRBD2,ASSFGTSGGYEQY
TRBJ1-4,TRBV30,.,AWNRGAMNAEKLF
TRBJ1-2,TRBV5-1,.,ASSQDGSYGYT
TRBJ2-4,TRBV12-2,.,ASRLSQGAKGNIQY
TRBJ1-6,TRBV2,.,ASKGSYNSPLH
TRBJ1-5,TRBV15,.,ATSRDPTTTSNQPQH
TRBJ1-4,TRBV3-1/TRBV3-2,.,ASSQSSGEKLF
TRBJ2-3,TRBV19,.,ASSPRSGVGTDTQY
TRBJ2-3,TRBV5-4,.,ASNLYGGSTDTQY
TRBJ2-1,TRBV18,.,ASSPRPTRADNEQF
TRBJ2-5,TRBV10-1,.,ASSGGIQETQY
TRBJ2-1,TRBV4-3,TRBD2,ASSQKGFASGGEGEQF